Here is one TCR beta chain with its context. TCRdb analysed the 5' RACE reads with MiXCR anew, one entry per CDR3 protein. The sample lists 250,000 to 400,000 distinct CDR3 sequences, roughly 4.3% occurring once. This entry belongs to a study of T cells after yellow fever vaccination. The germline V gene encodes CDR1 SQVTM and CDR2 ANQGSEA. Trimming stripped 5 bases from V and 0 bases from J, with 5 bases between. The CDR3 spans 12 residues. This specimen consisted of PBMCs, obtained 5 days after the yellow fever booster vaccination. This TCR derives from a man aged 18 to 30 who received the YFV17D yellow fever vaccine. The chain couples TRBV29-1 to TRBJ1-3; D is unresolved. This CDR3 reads CSVSVSGNTIYF. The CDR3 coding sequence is TGCAGCGTTTCAGTCTCTGGAAACACCATATATTTT.